Presented here are 22 T cell receptor beta chains from one specimen sequenced in a study of TIL therapy for anti-PD-1-resistant metastatic lung cancer. Described time point: pre-treatment sample, taken before nivolumab and TIL therapy. Tumor tissue came from excised metastases, mostly pleural nodules or supraclavicular lymph nodes. The immunoSEQ assay was v3. Sequencing was performed with immunoSEQ multiplex PCR; in TCRdb, only in-frame clones are kept and a portion is missing. The table has around 100,000 clones, about 71% seen once; the top ten hold 9.5% to 12%. The source was tumor tissue, collected at baseline. All receptors derive from a person aged 25-85 years with non-small cell lung cancer.

This clone came up a few times. V and J are TRBV7-2 and TRBJ2-7; TRBD1 is a possible D gene (5 bases). V shed 4 bases and J shed 4 bases, with 14 bases lying between them. This CDR3 has 14 residues. The V gene's germline CDR1 is SGHTA and CDR2 FQGNSA. CDR3 protein: CASSSTGAKYEQYF. The CDR3 nucleotides read TGTGCCAGCAGCTCGACTGGGGCAAAGTACGAGCAGTACTTC.

The J gene is TRBJ1-2, the V gene TRBV18; TRBD1 aligns across 8 bases. Germline trimming cut 4 bases from V and 7 bases from J; bases unmatched to any gene: 5. In germline, CDR1 is KGHSH, CDR2 LQKENI. The CDR3 loop spans 13 amino acids. DNA for the CDR3: TGTGCCAGCTCACTCCCGGGACAGGCTGGCTACACCTTC. Protein product: CASSLPGQAGYTF.

The rearrangement links TRBV5-4 to TRBJ2-1; D is possibly TRBD2 (5 bases). The length of the CDR3 is 13 residues. Germline V gives CDR1 SGHNT, CDR2 YYREEE (reference sequence). Trimming stripped 0 bases from V and 8 bases from J, with 9 bases between. In nucleotides, the CDR3 is TGTGCCAGCAGCTTGGGCGGGTCGGATGAGCAGTTCTTC. Translated: CASSLGGSDEQFF.

This chain uses TRBV6-2 or TRBV6-3 with TRBJ2-7; maybe TRBD2 (6 bases). Germline V gene lookup returns CDR1 MNHEY and CDR2 SVGEGT. Trimming took off 0 bases at V and 5 bases at J, with 14 bases between the two ends. The CDR3 is 15 residues long. This chain's CDR3 is CASSYSFGTSDEQYF. The CDR3, as DNA: TGTGCCAGCAGTTACTCGTTCGGGACTTCCGACGAGCAGTACTTC.

The rearrangement uses TRBV7-8 and TRBJ2-3; D uncertain. Trimming removed 0 bases from V and 4 bases from J, with 5 bases in between. CDR3 length: 13 residues. In germline, CDR1 is SGHVS, CDR2 FQNEAQ. Written as DNA, the CDR3 is TGTGCCAGCAGCTTAGCCCCCTCAGATACGCAGTATTTT. It is translated as CASSLAPSDTQYF.

The chain couples TRBV11-3 to TRBJ2-3; unclear D gene. This CDR3 is 13 amino acids long. Trimming stripped 1 base from V and 6 bases from J, with 8 bases between. The germline V gene has CDR1 SGHNT and CDR2 YENEEA. Here the CDR3 reads CASSLGRADTQYF. The DNA of the CDR3 is TGTGCCAGCAGCTTAGGACGAGCGGATACGCAGTATTTT.

This clone was found a few times. V is TRBV3-1 (or the pseudogene TRBV3-2) and J is TRBJ1-5; unclear D gene. The CDR3 consists of 13 residues. V was pared by 4 bases and J by 5 bases, with 9 bases between. The germline gives CDR1 LGHDT, CDR2 YNNKEL (reference sequence). CDR3 nucleotides: TGTGCCAGCAGCCCGGACGGGGATCAGCCCCAGCATTTT. It codes for CASSPDGDQPQHF.

The rearrangement links TRBV5-1 to TRBJ2-5; D not certain. The germline CDR1 and CDR2 sequences are SGHRS and YFSETQ. With 0 bases removed from V and 7 bases from J, the gap between germline ends came to 13 bases. This CDR3 comprises 14 residues. The CDR3 here is CASSLGAPSGTQYF. The CDR3 nucleotides read TGCGCCAGCAGCTTGGGGGCCCCGTCGGGGACCCAGTACTTC.

The V call is TRBV18, the J call TRBJ2-7; the match to TRBD1 covers 7 bases. The ends lost 3 bases at V and 2 bases at J; junction bases unmatched: 4. The length of the CDR3 is 14 residues. Germline V lookup: CDR1 KGHSH, CDR2 LQKENI. The CDR3 sequence: CASSPKGGAYEQYF. CDR3 bases: TGTGCCAGCTCACCTAAAGGGGGCGCCTACGAGCAGTACTTC.

In DNA form, the CDR3 reads TGTGCCAGTACGGCGACAGTCCCCAAGGGGGCCCTCCACTTT. It specifies CASTATVPKGALHF. The rearrangement uses TRBV19 and TRBJ1-6, with TRBD1 as a possible D gene (6 bases). Trimming took 7 bases from V and 14 from J, leaving 21 bases between them. Germline V gives CDR1 LNHDA, CDR2 SQIVND (reference sequence). The CDR3 is made up of 14 amino acids.

The chain employs TRBV6-5 and TRBJ2-7, with 11 bases matching TRBD2. V gave up 7 bases and J gave up 6 bases; unmatched junction bases: 11. Germline CDR1 is MNHEY and CDR2 is SVGAGI. The CDR3 consists of 15 residues. This CDR3 is CASTRSLAGESEQYF. DNA for the CDR3: TGTGCCAGCACCCGATCACTAGCGGGGGAGAGCGAGCAGTACTTC.

V is TRBV7-2 and J is TRBJ2-3; D is undetermined. Trimming removed 2 bases at V and 6 bases at J, with 6 bases between. The CDR3 has 12 residues. Looked up from germline, CDR1 is SGHTA and CDR2 is FQGNSA. The CDR3 bases are TGTGCCAGCAGCTTATTGTTTGATACGCAGTATTTT. It is translated as CASSLLFDTQYF.

The chain employs TRBV27 and TRBJ2-6; D not certain. This CDR3 contains 16 residues. Germline V CDR1 and CDR2: MNHEY, SMNVEV (reference sequence). The V end was cut by 8 bases, the J end by 0 bases, with 14 bases between. Written as DNA, the CDR3 is TGTGCCAGCTCAAGGGAACGGTTCTCTGGGGCCAACGTCCTGACTTTC. Translated: CASSRERFSGANVLTF. The full variable domain, rest sourced from reference TRBV27 and TRBJ2-6, is EAQVTQNPRYLITVTGKKLTVTCSQNMNHEYMSWYRQDPGLGLRQIYYSMNVEVTDKGDVPEGYKVSRKEKRNFPLILESPSPNQTSLYFCASSRERFSGANVLTFGAGSRLTVL.

The chain joins TRBV28 to TRBJ2-7; TRBD1 matches at 7 bases. Unmatched junction bases numbered 2, after V lost 0 bases and J lost 0 bases. The CDR3 has 15 amino acids. CDR1 and CDR2 (germline): MDHEN, SYDVKM. CDR3: CASSLWGDSSYEQYF. Here the CDR3 DNA reads TGTGCCAGCAGTTTATGGGGGGACAGCTCCTACGAGCAGTACTTC.

This clone was detected only a few times. The chain is built from TRBV7-9 and TRBJ2-4; D perhaps matches TRBD1 (6 bases). This CDR3 contains 13 residues. Germline loops: CDR1 SEHNR, CDR2 FQNEAQ (reference sequence). Trimming pared 5 bases from V and 5 bases from J, leaving 10 bases between. The CDR3: CASSVGGENIQYF. Here the CDR3 DNA reads TGTGCCAGCAGCGTTGGGGGCGAAAACATTCAGTACTTC. The complete variable domain, with remaining parts taken from reference TRBV7-9 and TRBJ2-4, reads DTGVSQNPRHKITKRGQNVTFRCDPISEHNRLYWYRQTLGQGPEFLTYFQNEAQLEKSRLLSDRFSAERPKGSFSTLEIQRTEQGDSAMYLCASSVGGENIQYFGAGTRLSVL.

This clone has just a few counts. V and J are TRBV18 and TRBJ2-7; 8 positions match TRBD2. Germline V gives CDR1 KGHSH, CDR2 LQKENI. V dropped 5 bases and J dropped 7; count of bases not matched to a gene: 13. The CDR3 sequence is 15 residues long. CDR3 region: CASSTTSGGPMEQYF. Written as DNA, the CDR3 is TGTGCCAGCTCAACAACTAGCGGAGGTCCCATGGAGCAGTACTTC. Based on the CDR3 plus reference TRBV18 and TRBJ2-7, the full variable domain is NAGVMQNPRHLVRRRGQEARLRCSPMKGHSHVYWYRQLPEEGLKFMVYLQKENIIDESGMPKERFSAEFPKEGPSILRIQQVVRGDSAAYFCASSTTSGGPMEQYFGPGTRLTVT.

This clone has ten or more counts. V usage is TRBV20-1 and J usage is TRBJ1-4, with TRBD1 identical over 7 bases. The V and J ends lost 3 bases and 8 bases, in that order; junction bases with no gene match: 6. Germline CDR1 DFQATT, CDR2 SNEGSKA (reference sequence). CDR3 length: 13 residues. CDR3 residues: CSASKGATEKLFF. For the CDR3, the DNA is TGCAGTGCTAGTAAGGGGGCTACGGAAAAACTGTTTTTT.

The rearrangement uses TRBV10-1 and TRBJ2-3, with unresolved D. The CDR3 spans 14 residues. Germline CDR1 WNHNN, CDR2 SYGVQD (reference sequence). V lost 0 bases and J lost 4, with 8 bases in between. The CDR3 loop is CASSESSSPDTQYF. DNA of the CDR3: TGCGCCAGCAGTGAGTCAAGTTCGCCAGATACGCAGTATTTT.

J is TRBJ2-3 and V is TRBV20-1, with TRBD1 identical over 7 bases. CDR3 length equals 15 residues. Germline loops: CDR1 DFQATT, CDR2 SNEGSKA (reference sequence). V dropped 3 bases and J dropped 0; count of bases not matched to a gene: 6. CDR3 DNA: TGCAGTGCTAGTGAGGGGGCAGCTAGCACAGATACGCAGTATTTT. Amino acids: CSASEGAASTDTQYF.

This chain uses TRBV6-5 with TRBJ1-3; no firm D call. The length of the CDR3 is 12 residues. V was cut by 8 bases and J by 1 base, with 6 bases left in between. Germline CDR1 is MNHEY and CDR2 is SVGAGI. Written as DNA, the CDR3 is TGTGCCAGCGGCGGTTCTGGAAACACCATATATTTT. Protein: CASGGSGNTIYF.

This clone was seen a single time. The chain is built from TRBV19 and TRBJ1-2, with D unresolved. With 3 bases removed from V and 1 base from J, the gap between germline ends came to 9 bases. Germline V CDR1 and CDR2: LNHDA, SQIVND (reference sequence). This CDR3 is 14 amino acids long. The CDR3 region has the DNA TGTGCCAGTAGTATCGGGTCTATTAACTATGGCTACACCTTC. Its protein is CASSIGSINYGYTF.

This chain's CDR3 is CASSLGLVNTGELFF. The CDR3 nucleotides are TGCGCCAGCAGCTTGGGCTTGGTGAACACCGGGGAGCTGTTTTTT. V and J are TRBV5-1 and TRBJ2-2; D unclear. The CDR3 runs 15 residues. V gave up 0 bases and J gave up 1 base, with 7 bases separating them. Germline CDR1 and CDR2: SGHRS and YFSETQ.